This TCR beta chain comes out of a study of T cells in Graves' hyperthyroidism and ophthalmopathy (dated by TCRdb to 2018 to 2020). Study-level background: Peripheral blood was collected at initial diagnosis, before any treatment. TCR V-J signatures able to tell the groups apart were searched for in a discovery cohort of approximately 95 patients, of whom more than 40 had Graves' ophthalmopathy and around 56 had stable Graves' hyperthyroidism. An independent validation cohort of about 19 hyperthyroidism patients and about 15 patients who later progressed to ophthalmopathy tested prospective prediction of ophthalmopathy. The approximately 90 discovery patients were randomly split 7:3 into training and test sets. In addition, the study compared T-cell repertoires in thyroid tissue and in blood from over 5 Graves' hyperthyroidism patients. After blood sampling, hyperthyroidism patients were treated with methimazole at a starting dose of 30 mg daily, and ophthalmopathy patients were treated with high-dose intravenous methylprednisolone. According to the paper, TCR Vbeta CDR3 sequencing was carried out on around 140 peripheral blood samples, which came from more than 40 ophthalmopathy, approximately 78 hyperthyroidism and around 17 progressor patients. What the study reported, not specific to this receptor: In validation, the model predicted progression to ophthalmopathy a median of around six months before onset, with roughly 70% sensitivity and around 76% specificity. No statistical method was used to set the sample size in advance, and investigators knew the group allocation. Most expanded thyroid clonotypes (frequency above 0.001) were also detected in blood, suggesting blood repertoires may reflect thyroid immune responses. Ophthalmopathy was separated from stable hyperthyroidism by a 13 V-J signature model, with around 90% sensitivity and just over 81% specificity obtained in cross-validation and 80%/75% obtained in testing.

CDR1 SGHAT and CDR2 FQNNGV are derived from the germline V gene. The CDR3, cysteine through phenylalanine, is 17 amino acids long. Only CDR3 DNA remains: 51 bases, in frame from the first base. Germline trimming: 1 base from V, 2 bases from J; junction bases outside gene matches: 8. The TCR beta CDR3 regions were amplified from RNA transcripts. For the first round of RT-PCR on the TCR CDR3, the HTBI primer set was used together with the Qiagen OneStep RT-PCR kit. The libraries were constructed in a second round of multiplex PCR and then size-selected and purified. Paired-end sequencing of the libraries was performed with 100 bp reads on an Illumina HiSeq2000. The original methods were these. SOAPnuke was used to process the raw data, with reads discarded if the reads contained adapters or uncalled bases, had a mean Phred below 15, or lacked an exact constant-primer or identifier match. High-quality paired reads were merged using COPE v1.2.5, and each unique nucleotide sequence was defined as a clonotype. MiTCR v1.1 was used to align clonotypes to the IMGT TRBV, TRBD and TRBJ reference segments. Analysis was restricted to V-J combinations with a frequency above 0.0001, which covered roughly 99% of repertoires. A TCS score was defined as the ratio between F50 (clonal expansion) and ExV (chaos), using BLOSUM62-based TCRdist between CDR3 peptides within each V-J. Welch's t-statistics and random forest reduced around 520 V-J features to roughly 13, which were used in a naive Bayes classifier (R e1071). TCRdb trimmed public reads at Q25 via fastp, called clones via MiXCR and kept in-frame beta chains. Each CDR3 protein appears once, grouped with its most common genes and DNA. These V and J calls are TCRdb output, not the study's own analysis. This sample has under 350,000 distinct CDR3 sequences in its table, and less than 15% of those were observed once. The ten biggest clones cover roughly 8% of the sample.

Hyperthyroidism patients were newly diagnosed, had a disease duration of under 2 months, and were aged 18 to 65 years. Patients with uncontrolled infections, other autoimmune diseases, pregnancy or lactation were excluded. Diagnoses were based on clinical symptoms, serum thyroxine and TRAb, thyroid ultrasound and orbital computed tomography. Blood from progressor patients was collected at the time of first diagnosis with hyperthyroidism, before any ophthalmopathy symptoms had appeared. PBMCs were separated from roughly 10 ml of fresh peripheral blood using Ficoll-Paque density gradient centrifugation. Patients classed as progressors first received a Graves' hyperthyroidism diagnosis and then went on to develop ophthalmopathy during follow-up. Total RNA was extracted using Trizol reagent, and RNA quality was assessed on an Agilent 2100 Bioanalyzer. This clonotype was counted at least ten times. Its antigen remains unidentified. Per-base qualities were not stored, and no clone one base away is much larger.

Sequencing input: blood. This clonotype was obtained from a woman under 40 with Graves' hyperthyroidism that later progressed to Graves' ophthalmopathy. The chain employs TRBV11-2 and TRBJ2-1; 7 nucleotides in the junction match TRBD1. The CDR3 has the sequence CASSLVQGGVPYNEQFF. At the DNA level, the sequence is TGTGCCAGCAGCTTAGTCCAAGGGGGCGTCCCCTACAATGAGCAGTTCTTC.